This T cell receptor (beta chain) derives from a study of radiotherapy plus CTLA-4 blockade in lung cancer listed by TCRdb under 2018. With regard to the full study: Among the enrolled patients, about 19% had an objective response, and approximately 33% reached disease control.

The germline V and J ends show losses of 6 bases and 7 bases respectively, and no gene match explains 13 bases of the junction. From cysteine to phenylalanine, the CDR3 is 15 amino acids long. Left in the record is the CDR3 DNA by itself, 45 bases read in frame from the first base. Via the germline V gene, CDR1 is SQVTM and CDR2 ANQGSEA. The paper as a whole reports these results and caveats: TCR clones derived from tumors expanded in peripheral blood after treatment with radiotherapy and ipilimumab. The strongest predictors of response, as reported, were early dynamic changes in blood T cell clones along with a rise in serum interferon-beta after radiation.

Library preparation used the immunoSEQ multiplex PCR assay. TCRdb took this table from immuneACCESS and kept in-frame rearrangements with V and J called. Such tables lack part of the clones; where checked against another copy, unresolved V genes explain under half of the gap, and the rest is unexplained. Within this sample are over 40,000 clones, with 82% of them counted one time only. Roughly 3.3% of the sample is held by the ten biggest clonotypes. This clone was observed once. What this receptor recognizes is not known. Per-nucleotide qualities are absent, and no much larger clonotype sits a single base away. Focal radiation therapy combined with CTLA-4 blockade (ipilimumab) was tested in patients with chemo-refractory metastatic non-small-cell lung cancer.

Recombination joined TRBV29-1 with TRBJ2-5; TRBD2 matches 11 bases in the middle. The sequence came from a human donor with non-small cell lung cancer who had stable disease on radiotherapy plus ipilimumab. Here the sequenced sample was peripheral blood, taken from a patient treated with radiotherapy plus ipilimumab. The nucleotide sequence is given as TGCAGCGTGGGAACCGGGACTAGCGGCGGGGGGACCCAGTACTTC. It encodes CSVGTGTSGGGTQYF.